One sample yielded the 10 T cell receptor beta chains listed below, sequenced in a study of T cells in Graves' hyperthyroidism and ophthalmopathy. Amplification of TCR beta CDR3 regions used RNA as the template. A first-round RT-PCR of the TCR CDR3 used the HTBI primer set. TCRdb redid the calling of the multiplex PCR reads with MiXCR, one entry per CDR3 protein. The sample contains under 400,000 distinct CDR3 sequences, just under 25% of which appear only once. Material for sequencing was blood. The receptor set was obtained from a man aged 50-59 years with Graves' hyperthyroidism.

This clonotype was seen ten or more times. This chain uses TRBV11-2 with TRBJ2-5, with no clear D. The CDR3 is 15 amino acids. V was pared by 7 bases and J by 0 bases, with 15 bases between. Germline lookup yields CDR1 SGHAT and CDR2 FQNNGV. The CDR3 loop is CASTFGDEYQETQYF. As DNA, the CDR3 is TGTGCCAGCACCTTCGGAGACGAATACCAAGAGACCCAGTACTTC.

The table lists this clonotype with a few counts. The chain links TRBV11-2 to TRBJ1-4; TRBD1 agrees at 7 bases. The CDR3 totals 15 residues. With 4 bases clipped from V and 6 bases from J, the junction kept 8 bases outside the gene matches. Germline loops: CDR1 SGHAT, CDR2 FQNNGV. The CDR3 protein is CASSSWGQGDEKLFF. The CDR3 bases are TGTGCCAGCAGCTCATGGGGGCAGGGGGATGAAAAACTGTTTTTT.

This chain links TRBV5-6 with TRBJ2-3; D perhaps matches TRBD2 (6 bases). The germline V gene has CDR1 SGHDT and CDR2 YYEEEE. This CDR3 is 14 amino acids long. With 0 bases removed from V and 5 bases from J, the gap between germline ends came to 10 bases. In DNA, the CDR3 is TGTGCCAGCAGCTTGGGGACGGAGGGAGATACGCAGTATTTT. It specifies CASSLGTEGDTQYF.

A few counts support this clonotype. V is TRBV25-1 and J is TRBJ2-3, with D unresolved. Germline-derived CDR1 and CDR2 are MGHDK and SYGVNS. Trimming stripped 0 bases from V and 6 bases from J, with 7 bases between. The CDR3 is 13 amino acids. CDR3 loop: CASSEYYSDTQYF. CDR3 bases: TGTGCCAGCAGTGAATATTATAGTGATACGCAGTATTTT.

This clonotype appeared many times. The V call is TRBV12-3 or TRBV12-4, the J call TRBJ2-1, with 8 bases identical to TRBD2. The V gene end was trimmed by 6 bases and the J gene end by 1 base; junction bases not matched to a gene: 5. This CDR3 has 15 residues. The CDR3 is CASRISGTSYNEQFF. CDR3 sequence (DNA): TGTGCCAGCAGAATTAGCGGGACATCCTACAATGAGCAGTTCTTC.

The chain joins TRBV24-1 to TRBJ1-2, with D unresolved. Trimming removed 4 bases from V and 2 bases from J, with 10 bases in between. Germline V gene data show CDR1 as KGHDR and CDR2 as SFDVKD. The CDR3 is made up of 14 amino acids. The CDR3 coding sequence is TGTGCCACCAGTGAAGTAGGTCAGAACTATGGCTACACCTTC. Translated: CATSEVGQNYGYTF.

The chain recombines TRBV19 with TRBJ2-2; the match to TRBD1 covers 8 bases. CDR3 length: 13 amino acids. The germline V gene encodes CDR1 LNHDA and CDR2 SQIVND (reference sequence). Trimming at V came to 9 bases and at J to 6 bases, leaving 6 bases not matched to a gene. In DNA form, the CDR3 reads TGTGCCAGCAGTGAGGACAGGGCCGGGGAGCTGTTTTTT. It translates to CASSEDRAGELFF.

This clonotype appeared many times. The chain is built from TRBV2 and TRBJ2-1; D is perhaps TRBD2 (5 bases). Germline lookup yields CDR1 SNHLY and CDR2 FYNNEI. V lost 7 bases, J lost 0 bases, and 16 bases lay in between. The CDR3 sequence is 16 residues long. CDR3: CASTSAADNSYNEQFF. DNA for the CDR3: TGTGCCAGCACTTCAGCGGCCGATAACTCCTACAATGAGCAGTTCTTC.

The V gene is TRBV11-3, the J gene TRBJ1-4, with 8 bases identical to TRBD1. The CDR3 is 14 amino acids. J lost 8 bases, V lost 4 bases, and 6 bases had no gene match. Germline V CDR1 and CDR2: SGHNT, YENEEA. CDR3 sequence reads: CASSSRQGSEKLFF. The CDR3 bases are TGTGCCAGCAGCTCCCGACAGGGGAGCGAAAAACTGTTTTTT. The whole variable domain, remainder taken from reference TRBV11-3 and TRBJ1-4, is EAGVVQSPRYKIIEKKQPVAFWCNPISGHNTLYWYLQNLGQGPELLIRYENEEAVDDSQLPKDRFSAERLKGVDSTLKIQPAELGDSAVYLCASSSRQGSEKLFFGSGTQLSVL.

V and J are TRBV27 and TRBJ2-7; either TRBD1 or TRBD2 may fit D (6 bases each). The V gene lost 6 bases and the J gene lost 6 bases, with 21 bases spanning the gap. The germline V gene has CDR1 MNHEY and CDR2 SMNVEV (reference sequence). The CDR3 contains 15 residues. The CDR3 reads CASSLGGRFYSEQYF. CDR3 in DNA: TGTGCCAGCAGCCTAGGGGGGCGATTTTATAGCGAGCAGTACTTC.